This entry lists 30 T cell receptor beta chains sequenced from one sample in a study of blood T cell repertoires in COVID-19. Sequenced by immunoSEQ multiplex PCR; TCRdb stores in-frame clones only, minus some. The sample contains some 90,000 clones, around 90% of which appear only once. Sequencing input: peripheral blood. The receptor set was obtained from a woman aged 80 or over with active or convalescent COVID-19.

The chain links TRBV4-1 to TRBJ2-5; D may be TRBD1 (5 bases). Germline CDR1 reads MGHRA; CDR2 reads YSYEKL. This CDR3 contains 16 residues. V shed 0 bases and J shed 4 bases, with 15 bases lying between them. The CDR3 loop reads CASSQDIIRGRETQYF. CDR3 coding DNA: TGCGCCAGCAGCCAAGATATAATAAGGGGCCGAGAGACCCAGTACTTC.

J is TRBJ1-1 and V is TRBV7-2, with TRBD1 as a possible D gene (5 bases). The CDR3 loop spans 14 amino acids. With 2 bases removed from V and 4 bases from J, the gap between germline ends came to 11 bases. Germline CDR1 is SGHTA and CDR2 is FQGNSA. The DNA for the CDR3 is TGTGCCAGCAGCTTACAGGGAAGGGGCACTGAAGCTTTCTTT. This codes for CASSLQGRGTEAFF.

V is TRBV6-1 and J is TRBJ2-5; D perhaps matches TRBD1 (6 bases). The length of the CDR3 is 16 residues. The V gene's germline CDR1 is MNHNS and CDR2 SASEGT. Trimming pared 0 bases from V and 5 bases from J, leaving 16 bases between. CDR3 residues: CASSEAPSTGYETQYF. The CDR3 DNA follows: TGTGCCAGCAGTGAAGCGCCTTCTACAGGGTATGAGACCCAGTACTTC.

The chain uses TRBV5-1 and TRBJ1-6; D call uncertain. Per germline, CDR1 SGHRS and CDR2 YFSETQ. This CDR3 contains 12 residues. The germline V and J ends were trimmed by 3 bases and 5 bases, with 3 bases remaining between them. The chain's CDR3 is CASSSNNSPLHF. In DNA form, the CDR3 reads TGCGCCAGCAGCTCAAATAATTCACCCCTCCACTTT.

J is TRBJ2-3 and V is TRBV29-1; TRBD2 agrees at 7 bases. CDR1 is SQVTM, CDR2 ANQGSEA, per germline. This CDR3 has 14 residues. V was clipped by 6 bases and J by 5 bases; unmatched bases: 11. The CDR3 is CSVVRQSGGDTQYF. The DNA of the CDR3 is TGCAGCGTAGTTCGGCAGTCGGGGGGAGATACGCAGTATTTT.

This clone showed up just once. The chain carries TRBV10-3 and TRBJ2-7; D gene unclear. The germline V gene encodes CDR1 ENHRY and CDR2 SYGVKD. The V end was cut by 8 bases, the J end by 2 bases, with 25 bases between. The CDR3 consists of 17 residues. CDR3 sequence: CAIGGGEQGPPTYEQYF. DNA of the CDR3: TGTGCCATCGGCGGCGGTGAACAAGGCCCCCCAACCTACGAGCAGTACTTC.

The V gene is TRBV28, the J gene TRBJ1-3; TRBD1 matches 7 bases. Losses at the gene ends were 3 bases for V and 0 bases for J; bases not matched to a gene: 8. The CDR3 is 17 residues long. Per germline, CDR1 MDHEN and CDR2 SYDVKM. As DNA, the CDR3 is TGTGCCAGCAGTTTGCGGGACAGCACCCTCTCTGGAAACACCATATATTTT. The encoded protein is CASSLRDSTLSGNTIYF.

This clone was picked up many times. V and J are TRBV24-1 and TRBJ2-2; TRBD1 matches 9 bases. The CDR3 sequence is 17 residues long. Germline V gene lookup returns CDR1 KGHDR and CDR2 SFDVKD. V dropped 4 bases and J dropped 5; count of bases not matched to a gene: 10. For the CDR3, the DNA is TGTGCCACCAGTGACAAAGACAGGGGGATGACAACCGGGGAGCTGTTTTTT. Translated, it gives CATSDKDRGMTTGELFF.

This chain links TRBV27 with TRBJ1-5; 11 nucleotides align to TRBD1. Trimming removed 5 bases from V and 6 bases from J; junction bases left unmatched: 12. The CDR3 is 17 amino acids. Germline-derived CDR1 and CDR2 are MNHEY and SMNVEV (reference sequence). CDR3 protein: CASSPGTGGRRSQPQHF. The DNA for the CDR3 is TGTGCCAGCAGTCCAGGGACAGGGGGTAGGAGGAGTCAGCCCCAGCATTTT.

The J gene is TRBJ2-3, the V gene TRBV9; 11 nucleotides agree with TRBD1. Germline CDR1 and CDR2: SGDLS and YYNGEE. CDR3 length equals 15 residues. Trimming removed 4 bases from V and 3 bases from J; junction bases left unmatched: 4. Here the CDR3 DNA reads TGTGCCAGCAGCACCGGGACAGGGGGTACAGATACGCAGTATTTT. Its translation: CASSTGTGGTDTQYF.

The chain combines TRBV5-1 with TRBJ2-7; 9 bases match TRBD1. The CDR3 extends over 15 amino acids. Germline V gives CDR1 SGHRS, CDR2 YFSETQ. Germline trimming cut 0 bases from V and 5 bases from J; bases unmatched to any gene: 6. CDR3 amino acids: CASSLGDREGNEQYF. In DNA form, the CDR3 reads TGCGCCAGCAGCTTGGGGGACAGGGAAGGCAACGAGCAGTACTTC. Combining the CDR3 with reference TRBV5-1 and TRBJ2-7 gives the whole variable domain KAGVTQTPRYLIKTRGQQVTLSCSPISGHRSVSWYQQTPGQGLQFLFEYFSETQRNKGNFPGRFSGRQFSNSRSEMNVSTLELGDSALYLCASSLGDREGNEQYFGPGTRLTVT.

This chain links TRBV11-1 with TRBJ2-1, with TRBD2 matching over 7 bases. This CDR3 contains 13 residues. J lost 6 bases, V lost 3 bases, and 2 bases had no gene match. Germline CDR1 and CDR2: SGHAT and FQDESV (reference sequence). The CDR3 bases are TGTGCCAGCAGCTTGGGCGGGAGCAATGAGCAGTTCTTC. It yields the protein CASSLGGSNEQFF.

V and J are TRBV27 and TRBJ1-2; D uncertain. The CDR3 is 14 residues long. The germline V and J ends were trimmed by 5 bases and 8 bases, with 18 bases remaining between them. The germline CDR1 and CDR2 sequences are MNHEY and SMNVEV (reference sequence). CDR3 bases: TGTGCCAGCAGTGCCCTGGCGGGGTTGGGAGGCTACACCTTC. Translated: CASSALAGLGGYTF.

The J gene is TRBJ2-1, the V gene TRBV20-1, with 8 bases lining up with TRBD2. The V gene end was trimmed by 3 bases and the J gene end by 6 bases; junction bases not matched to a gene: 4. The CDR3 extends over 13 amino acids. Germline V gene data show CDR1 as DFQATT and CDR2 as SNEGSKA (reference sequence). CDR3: CSASSGTPNEQFF. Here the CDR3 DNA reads TGCAGTGCTAGTAGCGGGACTCCCAATGAGCAGTTCTTC.

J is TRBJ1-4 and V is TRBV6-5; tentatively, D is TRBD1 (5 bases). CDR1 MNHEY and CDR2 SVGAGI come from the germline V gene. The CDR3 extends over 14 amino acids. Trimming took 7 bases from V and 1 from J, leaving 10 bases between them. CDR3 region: CASKEGQTNEKLFF. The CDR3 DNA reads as TGTGCCAGCAAGGAGGGGCAAACTAATGAAAAACTGTTTTTT.

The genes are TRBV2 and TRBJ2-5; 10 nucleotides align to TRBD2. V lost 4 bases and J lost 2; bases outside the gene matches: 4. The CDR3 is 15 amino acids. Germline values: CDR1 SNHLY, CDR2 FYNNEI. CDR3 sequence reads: CASSGRTSGQETQYF. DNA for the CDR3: TGTGCCAGCAGTGGGAGGACTAGCGGACAAGAGACCCAGTACTTC. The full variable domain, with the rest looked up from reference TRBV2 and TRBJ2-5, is EPEVTQTPSHQVTQMGQEVILRCVPISNHLYFYWYRQILGQKVEFLVSFYNNEISEKSEIFDDQFSVERPDGSNFTLKIRSTKLEDSAMYFCASSGRTSGQETQYFGPGTRLLVL.

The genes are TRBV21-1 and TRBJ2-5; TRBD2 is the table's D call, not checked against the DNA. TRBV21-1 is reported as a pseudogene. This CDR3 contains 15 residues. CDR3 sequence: CASSPRGGVQETQYF. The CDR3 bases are TGTGCCAGCAGCCCACGGGGGGGAGTCCAAGAGACCCAGTACTTC.

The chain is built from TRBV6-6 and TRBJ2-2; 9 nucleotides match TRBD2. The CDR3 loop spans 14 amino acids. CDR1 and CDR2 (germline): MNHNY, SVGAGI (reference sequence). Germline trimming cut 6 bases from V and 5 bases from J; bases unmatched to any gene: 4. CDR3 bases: TGTGCCAGCAGCCAGCGGGGGGCGACCGGGGAGCTGTTTTTT. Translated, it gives CASSQRGATGELFF.

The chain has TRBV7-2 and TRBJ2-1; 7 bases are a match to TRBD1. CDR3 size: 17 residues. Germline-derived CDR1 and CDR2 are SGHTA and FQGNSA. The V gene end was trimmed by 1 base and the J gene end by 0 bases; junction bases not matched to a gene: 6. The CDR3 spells CASSLVTGPSSYNEQFF. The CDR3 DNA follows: TGTGCCAGCAGCTTAGTGACAGGGCCCAGCTCCTACAATGAGCAGTTCTTC.

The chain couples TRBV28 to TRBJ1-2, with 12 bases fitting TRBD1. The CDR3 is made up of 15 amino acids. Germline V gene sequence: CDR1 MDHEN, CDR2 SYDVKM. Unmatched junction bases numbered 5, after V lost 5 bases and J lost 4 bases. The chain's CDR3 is CASSGTGGESYGYTF. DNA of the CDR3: TGTGCCAGCAGTGGGACAGGGGGCGAAAGCTATGGCTACACCTTC.

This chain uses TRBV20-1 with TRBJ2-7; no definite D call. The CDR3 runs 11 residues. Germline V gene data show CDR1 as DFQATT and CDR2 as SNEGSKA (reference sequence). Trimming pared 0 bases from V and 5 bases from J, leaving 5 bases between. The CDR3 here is CSARESDEQYF. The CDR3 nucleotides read TGCAGTGCTAGAGAATCGGACGAGCAGTACTTC.

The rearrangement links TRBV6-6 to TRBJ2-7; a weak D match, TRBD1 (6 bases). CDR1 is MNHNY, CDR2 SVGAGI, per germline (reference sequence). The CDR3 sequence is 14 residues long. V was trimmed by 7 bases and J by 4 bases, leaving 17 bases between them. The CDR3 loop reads CASTGDLLIYEQYF. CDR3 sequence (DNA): TGTGCCAGCACAGGGGACCTACTCATATACGAGCAGTACTTC.

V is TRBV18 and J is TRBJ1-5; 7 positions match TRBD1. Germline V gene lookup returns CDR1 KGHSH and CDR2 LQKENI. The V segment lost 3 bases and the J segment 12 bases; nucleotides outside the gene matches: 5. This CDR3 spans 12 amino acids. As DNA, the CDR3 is TGTGCCAGCTCACCCGGGACAGAAGACCAGCATTTT. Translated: CASSPGTEDQHF.

CDR3 protein: CASSNMGQGRDQPQHF. The CDR3 nucleotides read TGTGCCAGCAGCAATATGGGACAGGGTAGGGATCAGCCCCAGCATTTT. V usage is TRBV7-8 and J usage is TRBJ1-5; 9 bases agree with TRBD1. The J segment lost 5 bases and the V segment lost 5 bases, leaving 10 bases of the junction unmatched. CDR3 length: 16 residues. The germline V gene encodes CDR1 SGHVS and CDR2 FQNEAQ.

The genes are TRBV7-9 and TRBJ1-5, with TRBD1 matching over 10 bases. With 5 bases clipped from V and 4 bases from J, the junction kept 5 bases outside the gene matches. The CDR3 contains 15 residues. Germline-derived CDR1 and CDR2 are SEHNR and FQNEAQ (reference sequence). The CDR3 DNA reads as TGTGCCAGCAGCCCAGGGGACAGGGGAAATCAGCCCCAGCATTTT. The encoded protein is CASSPGDRGNQPQHF.

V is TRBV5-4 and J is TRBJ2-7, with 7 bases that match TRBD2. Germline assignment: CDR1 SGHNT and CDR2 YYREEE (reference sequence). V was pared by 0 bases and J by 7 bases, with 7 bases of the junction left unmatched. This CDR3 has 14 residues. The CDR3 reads CASSLEGRGTEQYF. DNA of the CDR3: TGTGCCAGCAGCTTGGAAGGGAGGGGAACAGAGCAGTACTTC.

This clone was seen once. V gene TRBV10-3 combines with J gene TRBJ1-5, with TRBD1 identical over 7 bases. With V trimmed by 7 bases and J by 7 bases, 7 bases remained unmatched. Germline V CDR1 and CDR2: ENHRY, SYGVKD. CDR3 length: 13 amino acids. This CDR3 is CAIKDREDQPQHF. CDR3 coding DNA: TGTGCCATCAAAGACAGGGAGGACCAGCCCCAGCATTTT.

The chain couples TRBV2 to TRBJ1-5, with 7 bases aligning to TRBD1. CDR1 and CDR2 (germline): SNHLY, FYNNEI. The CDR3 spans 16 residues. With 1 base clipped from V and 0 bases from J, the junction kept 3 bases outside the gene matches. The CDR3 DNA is TGTGCCAGCAGTGAAGAGGGGGCCCTTAGCAATCAGCCCCAGCATTTT. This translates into CASSEEGALSNQPQHF.

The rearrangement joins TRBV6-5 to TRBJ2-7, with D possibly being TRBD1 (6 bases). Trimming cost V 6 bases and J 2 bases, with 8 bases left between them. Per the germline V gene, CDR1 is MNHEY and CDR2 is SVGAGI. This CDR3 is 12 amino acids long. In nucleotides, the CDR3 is TGTGCCAGCAGAGGGACAACCTACGAGCAGTACTTC. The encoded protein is CASRGTTYEQYF.

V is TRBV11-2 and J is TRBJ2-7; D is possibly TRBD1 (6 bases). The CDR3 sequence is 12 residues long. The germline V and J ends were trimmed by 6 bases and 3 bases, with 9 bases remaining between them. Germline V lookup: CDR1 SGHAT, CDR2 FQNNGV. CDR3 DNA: TGTGCCAGCAGTCTACAGGGCTACGAGCAGTACTTC. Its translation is CASSLQGYEQYF.